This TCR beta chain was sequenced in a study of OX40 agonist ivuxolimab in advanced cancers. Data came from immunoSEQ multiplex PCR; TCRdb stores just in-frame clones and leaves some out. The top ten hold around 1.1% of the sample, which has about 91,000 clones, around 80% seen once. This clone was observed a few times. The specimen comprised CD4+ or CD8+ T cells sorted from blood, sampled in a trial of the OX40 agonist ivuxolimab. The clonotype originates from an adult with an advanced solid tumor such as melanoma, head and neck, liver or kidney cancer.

In DNA, the CDR3 is TGTGCCAGCAGCTTAGTTGGTTCACCCCTCCACTTT. Translating gives CASSLVGSPLHF. V and J are TRBV7-2 and TRBJ1-6; no definite D call. Germline V gene data show CDR1 as SGHTA and CDR2 as FQGNSA. The CDR3 consists of 12 residues. V lost 1 base and J 9 bases, leaving 4 bases between the germline ends.